This is a list of T cell receptor beta chains from one sample in a study of control samples from healthy donors and cancer patients. Profiled with immunoSEQ multiplex PCR; TCRdb holds only in-frame clones, not every one. The data show 150,000 to 200,000 clones, approximately 86% seen once. The sample consisted of blood. The receptors stem from a man aged 18 to 35 in good health. Each CDR3 is given with its conserved first and last residue. Fields, in order: clone size, V gene, D gene, J gene, CDR3 DNA, CDR3 protein. The D gene is left open where the match is weak. Size values are once, few and many counts, or a class for expanded clones, and some rows have none.

>.|TRBV6-5|.|TRBJ1-2
TGTGCCAGCAGCCCAGGCTTGTCTGGCTACACCTTC
CASSPGLSGYTF
>few|TRBV19|.|TRBJ1-4
TGTGCCAGTAGTACCCAATCTGGTAGTGAAAAACTGTTTTTT
CASSTQSGSEKLFF
>.|TRBV30|.|TRBJ1-5
TGTGCCTGGAGCTCAGGGAGCAATCAGCCCCAGCATTTT
CAWSSGSNQPQHF
>.|TRBV28|.|TRBJ1-1
TGTGCCAGCAGTTACCCACAGTTAGCCAAACGTAGGGGGTACACTGAAGCTTTCTTT
CASSYPQLAKRRGYTEAFF
>.|TRBV7-3|.|TRBJ2-2
TGTGCCAGCAGCTTAACTGGTGAGGGGAGCACCGGGGAGCTGTTTTTT
CASSLTGEGSTGELFF
>.|TRBV9|TRBD1|TRBJ2-3
TGTGCCAGCAGCGTAGGGGACAGGGGATCAGATACGCAGTATTTT
CASSVGDRGSDTQYF
>.|TRBV19|TRBD1|TRBJ1-1
TGTGCCAGTAGCTATGTCACAGGGGGCACTGAAGCTTTCTTT
CASSYVTGGTEAFF
>.|TRBV5-4|.|TRBJ1-1
TGTGCCAGCAGTTATTTCAGGGGACGAAACACTGAAGCTTTCTTT
CASSYFRGRNTEAFF
>.|TRBV5-5|TRBD1|TRBJ1-1
TGTGCCAGCAGCTTGGGGACAGGGGCCACTGAAGCTTTCTTT
CASSLGTGATEAFF
>.|TRBV6-2/TRBV6-3|.|TRBJ2-5
TGTGCCAGCAGTTACCCGACAGGCCAAGAGACCCAGTACTTC
CASSYPTGQETQYF
>.|TRBV9|.|TRBJ2-2
TGTGCCAGCAGCCATTCCTACGACAGCGGGGAGCTGTTTTTT
CASSHSYDSGELFF
>.|TRBV12-3/TRBV12-4|.|TRBJ2-3
TGTGCCAGCAGTTTAGACGTAGATACGCAGTATTTT
CASSLDVDTQYF
>.|TRBV29-1|TRBD1|TRBJ1-1
TGCAGCGGGAAACAGGGGGGTGGGACTGAAGCTTTCTTT
CSGKQGGGTEAFF
>.|TRBV30|.|TRBJ1-2
TGTGCCGCCCCACGCAAGGGGGGGGTTAACTATGGCTACACCTTC
CAAPRKGGVNYGYTF
>.|TRBV6-5|TRBD2|TRBJ2-1
TGTGCCAGCAGCCGTACTAGCGGGGGGGCTGAGCAGTTCTTC
CASSRTSGGAEQFF
>.|TRBV7-2|.|TRBJ2-1
TGTGCCAGCAGCTTAGGTGGCTCCAAATTCGATGAGCAGTTCTTC
CASSLGGSKFDEQFF
>.|TRBV27|TRBD1|TRBJ2-7
TGTGCCAGCAGTTTATTGCCCGGACAGGGCCACGAGCAGTACTTC
CASSLLPGQGHEQYF
>.|TRBV19|.|TRBJ1-2
TGTGCCAGTAGTTCTTATGGCTACACCTTC
CASSSYGYTF
>.|TRBV19|TRBD1|TRBJ1-3
TGTGCCAGTACGGCGGTAGGGGGCCCAGGAAACACCATATATTTT
CASTAVGGPGNTIYF
>.|TRBV6-5|.|TRBJ2-2
TGTGCCAGCACAGCAGTTGCCGGGGAGCTGTTTTTT
CASTAVAGELFF
>.|TRBV6-5|TRBD1|TRBJ2-4
TGTGCCAGCAGTTACAGAGGGGGCAGAAACATTCAGTACTTC
CASSYRGGRNIQYF
>.|TRBV5-1|.|TRBJ1-1
TGCGCCAGCAGAGGGGCGGGGGCTGAAGCTTTCTTT
CASRGAGAEAFF
>.|TRBV6-5|.|TRBJ1-5
TGTGCCAGCAGCGTAAGCGGGGGCAATCAGCCCCAGCATTTT
CASSVSGGNQPQHF
>few|TRBV15|TRBD1|TRBJ2-3
TGTGCCACCAGCAGAGGACAGGGGGCTTCAGATACGCAGTATTTT
CATSRGQGASDTQYF
>.|TRBV20-1|TRBD2|TRBJ2-3
TGCAGTGCTAGTGGACTAGCCACTAGCACAGATACGCAGTATTTT
CSASGLATSTDTQYF
>.|TRBV6-6|TRBD2|TRBJ2-2
TGTGCCAGCAGGGCTAGCGGTAACACCGGGGAGCTGTTTTTT
CASRASGNTGELFF
>.|TRBV6-5|.|TRBJ1-1
TGTGCCAGCCGGAAAGGGCTGAACACTGAAGCTTTCTTT
CASRKGLNTEAFF
>.|TRBV29-1|.|TRBJ2-5
TGCAGCGCTAAACTAGGGACCGCGGCTGGAGAGACCCAGTACTTC
CSAKLGTAAGETQYF
>.|TRBV18|.|TRBJ1-4
TGTGCCAGCTCACCATTGGCTGCAGGTTGGGGCACTAATGAAAAACTGTTTTTT
CASSPLAAGWGTNEKLFF
>.|TRBV27|.|TRBJ1-5
TGTGCCAGCAGTTTAGGCAGGGATAGCAATCAGCCCCAGCATTTT
CASSLGRDSNQPQHF
>.|TRBV29-1|.|TRBJ1-1
TGCAGCGTTGTGGGGACAATAAAAGCTTTCTTT
CSVVGTIKAFF
>.|TRBV18|TRBD2|TRBJ2-1
TGTGCCAGCTCATTAAGACGGGGGGCCTACAATGAGCAGTTCTTC
CASSLRRGAYNEQFF
>once|TRBV28|TRBD1|TRBJ1-2
TGTGCCAGCAGTTTCAGGGACAGGGGGAACTATGGCTACACCTTC
CASSFRDRGNYGYTF
>.|TRBV6-2/TRBV6-3|TRBD1|TRBJ1-2
TGTGCCAGCAGTTGGACAGGGGGTCGGGGCTACACCTTC
CASSWTGGRGYTF
>few|TRBV6-4|TRBD2|TRBJ2-3
TGTGCCAGCAGTGAGGCTAGCGGGGATTCAGATACGCAGTATTTT
CASSEASGDSDTQYF
>.|TRBV14|.|TRBJ2-1
TGTGCCAGCAGCCAAAGGGCCCTTTACAATGAGCAGTTCTTC
CASSQRALYNEQFF
>few|TRBV18|.|TRBJ2-3
TGTGCCAGCTCACCACCGGAAAGTAGCACAGATACGCAGTATTTT
CASSPPESSTDTQYF
>.|TRBV9|TRBD2|TRBJ2-1
TGTGCCAGCAGCGTAGCGACTAGCGGGGGTTACAATGAGCAGTTCTTC
CASSVATSGGYNEQFF
>.|TRBV9|.|TRBJ1-2
TGTGCCAGCAGCGGGAGAAACTATGGCTACACCTTC
CASSGRNYGYTF
>.|TRBV11-2|.|TRBJ2-3
TGTGCCAGCAGCTTAGGGGACAGCACAGATACGCAGTATTTT
CASSLGDSTDTQYF